A single sample gave rise to the 15 T cell receptor beta chains below, sequenced in a study of blood T cell repertoires in COVID-19. Profiled with immunoSEQ multiplex PCR; TCRdb holds only in-frame clones, not every one. This sample has approximately 260,000 clones, with about 89% found just once. Sequenced sample: PBMCs or T cells enriched from blood (not recorded which). These receptors were collected from a woman aged 18 to 35 who had recovered from COVID-19.

The chain recombines TRBV14 with TRBJ1-6; D might be TRBD1 (5 bases). The CDR3 has 15 residues. Germline CDR1 SGHDN, CDR2 FVKESK. V lost 0 bases and J lost 10, with 13 bases in between. CDR3 loop: CASSQEAGGRSPLHF. The CDR3 nucleotides are TGTGCCAGCAGCCAAGAGGCTGGGGGGAGGTCACCCCTCCACTTT. Based on the CDR3 plus reference TRBV14 and TRBJ1-6, the full variable domain is EAGVTQFPSHSVIEKGQTVTLRCDPISGHDNLYWYRRVMGKEIKFLLHFVKESKQDESGMPNNRFLAERTGGTYSTLKVQPAELEDSGVYFCASSQEAGGRSPLHFGNGTRLTVT.

Only one count was recorded for this clone. The J gene is TRBJ2-3, the V gene TRBV7-2, with TRBD2 matching over 7 bases. Losses at the gene ends were 8 bases for V and 0 bases for J; bases not matched to a gene: 8. The CDR3 covers 15 residues. Germline CDR1 is SGHTA and CDR2 is FQGNSA. The CDR3 DNA sequence: TGTGCCAGCCAACCCCTGCGGGGGAGCACAGATACGCAGTATTTT. This translates into CASQPLRGSTDTQYF.

The chain recombines TRBV4-2 with TRBJ1-2; D perhaps matches TRBD1 (6 bases). The V end lost 1 base, the J end lost 0 bases, and 9 bases lay between the germline ends. CDR3 size: 15 residues. The germline V gene has CDR1 LGHNA and CDR2 YNFKEQ. As DNA, the CDR3 is TGTGCCAGCAGCCAAGCTAGGGGGACTAACTATGGCTACACCTTC. This sequence encodes CASSQARGTNYGYTF.

V gene TRBV7-2 combines with J gene TRBJ1-4; D perhaps matches TRBD1 (6 bases). V lost 5 bases to trimming and J lost 5 bases, with 15 bases between them. The CDR3 extends over 15 amino acids. Germline CDR1 reads SGHTA; CDR2 reads FQGNSA. CDR3 sequence (DNA): TGTGCCAGCAGCGAAAGGGAGGGGGGCAATGAAAAACTGTTTTTT. Residues: CASSEREGGNEKLFF. The full variable domain, its missing parts supplied by reference TRBV7-2 and TRBJ1-4, is GAGVSQSPSNKVTEKGKDVELRCDPISGHTALYWYRQSLGQGLEFLIYFQGNSAPDKSGLPSDRFSAERTGGSVSTLTIQRTQQEDSAVYLCASSEREGGNEKLFFGSGTQLSVL.

The V call is TRBV5-4, the J call TRBJ2-3; tentative D call: TRBD1 (6 bases). Germline V gene lookup returns CDR1 SGHNT and CDR2 YYREEE (reference sequence). The CDR3 spans 16 residues. V was pared by 0 bases and J by 0 bases, with 11 bases between. The CDR3 region is CASSLAGETSTDTQYF. CDR3 nucleotides: TGTGCCAGCAGCTTGGCAGGGGAAACTAGCACAGATACGCAGTATTTT.

The V gene is TRBV7-3, the J gene TRBJ1-1; 9 bases are shared with TRBD1. Germline assignment: CDR1 SGHTA and CDR2 FQGTGA. This CDR3 has 13 amino acids. V shed 5 bases, J shed 4 bases, and the junction held 2 bases outside the gene matches. Here the CDR3 DNA reads TGTGCCAGCAGCCGACAGGGGGGCACTGAAGCTTTCTTT. Translation: CASSRQGGTEAFF.

The genes are TRBV28 and TRBJ2-2, with 8 positions matching TRBD2. The CDR3 has 15 residues. Looked up from germline, CDR1 is MDHEN and CDR2 is SYDVKM. V was pared by 5 bases and J by 3 bases, with 5 bases of the junction left unmatched. CDR3 in DNA: TGTGCCAGCAGTCCGGGGGGGGTCCACACCGGGGAGCTGTTTTTT. Its translation is CASSPGGVHTGELFF.

This chain connects TRBV30 to TRBJ1-1, with D maybe TRBD1 (6 bases). This CDR3 has 17 amino acids. Germline V gene data show CDR1 as GTSNPN and CDR2 as SVGIG (reference sequence). V lost 2 bases, J lost 1 base, and 20 bases lay in between. CDR3 bases: TGTGCCTGGAGTCCAACACAAACCGGACAGAAGAACACTGAAGCTTTCTTT. This encodes CAWSPTQTGQKNTEAFF.

This chain links TRBV7-2 with TRBJ1-5; D is possibly TRBD1 (6 bases). The CDR3 loop spans 14 amino acids. Germline V CDR1 and CDR2: SGHTA, FQGNSA. V lost 5 bases and J 7 bases, leaving 15 bases between the germline ends. This chain's CDR3 is CASSPQGSEQPQHF. CDR3 DNA sequence: TGTGCCAGCAGCCCGCAGGGGTCAGAACAGCCCCAGCATTTT.

The chain uses TRBV7-2 and TRBJ1-4; 7 nucleotides agree with TRBD1. The CDR3 totals 15 residues. Trimming removed 3 bases from V and 7 bases from J; junction bases left unmatched: 8. The germline gives CDR1 SGHTA, CDR2 FQGNSA. Here the CDR3 reads CASSLRGQILEKLFF. The CDR3 DNA is TGTGCCAGCAGCTTGAGGGGACAGATACTTGAAAAACTGTTTTTT.

As DNA, the CDR3 is TGTGCCAGCAGCTTAGATATGGACAGAACTAACTATGGCTACACCTTC. Translation gives CASSLDMDRTNYGYTF. This chain uses TRBV5-6 with TRBJ1-2; weak D call: TRBD1 (6 bases). Trimming took 2 bases from V and 0 from J, leaving 14 bases between them. The CDR3 totals 16 residues. Germline CDR1 and CDR2: SGHDT and YYEEEE.

V and J are TRBV4-3 and TRBJ1-1, with 7 bases that match TRBD1. Germline trimming cut 0 bases from V and 10 bases from J; bases unmatched to any gene: 5. Germline CDR1 is LGHNA and CDR2 is YSLEER. The CDR3 is 13 amino acids. The CDR3 loop reads CASSQDLRQGAFF. The CDR3 DNA follows: TGCGCCAGCAGCCAAGATCTTCGACAGGGAGCTTTCTTT.

The chain uses TRBV15 and TRBJ1-4; 7 positions agree with TRBD1. V shed 3 bases and J 3 bases; nucleotides not matched to a gene: 7. The germline V gene encodes CDR1 LNHNV and CDR2 YYDKDF (reference sequence). The CDR3 runs to 16 residues. This CDR3 is CATSRGNRGANEKLFF. CDR3 in DNA: TGTGCCACCAGCAGGGGAAACAGGGGAGCTAATGAAAAACTGTTTTTT.

The table lists this clone with a few counts. The chain is built from TRBV9 and TRBJ2-2; 8 nucleotides match TRBD2. The CDR3 spans 17 residues. Trimming cost V 4 bases and J 6 bases; bases outside gene matches: 14. Germline V gene sequence: CDR1 SGDLS, CDR2 YYNGEE. The CDR3 is CASSSREDGRGSGELFF. In DNA, the CDR3 is TGTGCCAGCAGCTCTAGAGAGGACGGGAGGGGTTCCGGGGAGCTGTTTTTT.

The rearrangement joins TRBV7-2 to TRBJ1-1, with 12 bases identical to TRBD1. Germline V gene lookup returns CDR1 SGHTA and CDR2 FQGNSA. The CDR3 spans 14 residues. V was clipped by 1 base and J by 8 bases; unmatched bases: 2. The CDR3 bases are TGTGCCAGCAGCTTAGATGGGACAGGGGGCGAAGCTTTCTTT. It specifies CASSLDGTGGEAFF. Full variable domain (missing parts from reference TRBV7-2 and TRBJ1-1): GAGVSQSPSNKVTEKGKDVELRCDPISGHTALYWYRQSLGQGLEFLIYFQGNSAPDKSGLPSDRFSAERTGGSVSTLTIQRTQQEDSAVYLCASSLDGTGGEAFFGQGTRLTVV.